This T cell receptor beta chain was obtained from a study of OX40 agonist ivuxolimab in advanced cancers. The wider study: A diagnosis of hepatocellular carcinoma, melanoma, renal cell or head and neck cancer was present in dose-escalation patients. Patients achieving partial responses numbered three: one hepatocellular carcinoma case and two cutaneous melanoma cases. Study results and limitations: In general, CD8+ T cells held more expanded clones than CD4+ did, on average. Low normalized T-cell clonal expansion also characterized some of the nonresponders.

A word on this clone: What it recognizes is unknown.

Produced via immunoSEQ multiplex PCR; TCRdb's table is partial and in-frame only. This sample yields 60,000 to 75,000 clones, of which about four fifths are seen a single time; around 1% belongs to the top ten. This receptor was taken from an adult with an advanced solid tumor such as melanoma, head and neck, liver or kidney cancer. The source material was CD4+ or CD8+ T cells sorted from blood, sampled in a trial of the OX40 agonist ivuxolimab.

CDR3 sequence (DNA): TGTGCCAACAAGCAGGGGGCGCTTAATGAAAAACTGTTTTTT. Its protein is CANKQGALNEKLFF. The chain links TRBV2 to TRBJ1-4, with TRBD1 identical over 8 bases. This CDR3 is built from 14 residues. After removal of 10 bases from V and 4 bases from J, the junction contained 8 bases not matched to a gene. From germline, CDR1 is SNHLY and CDR2 FYNNEI.